This T cell receptor beta chain was recorded in a study of Tregs in tolerant kidney transplant recipients. Using immunoSEQ multiplex PCR, the repertoire was profiled, and TCRdb retains in-frame clones only, with some absent. The table lists some 70,000 clones, 80% to 95% of them singletons. To note about this clone: The antigen is unknown.

General study points: Tolerant patients' donor-specific Tregs expanded beyond overall Tregs, suggesting antigen-driven growth.

The CDR3 sequence is 12 residues long. Per the germline V gene, CDR1 is LGHNA and CDR2 is YNFKEQ. With 1 base removed from V and 8 bases from J, the gap between germline ends came to 7 bases. This clonotype was sampled from a human donor who received a combined kidney and bone marrow transplant. This chain joins TRBV4-2 and TRBJ2-3; no clear D gene. The sequencing used CD8+ T cells from blood, collected before the transplant. The CDR3 sequence: CASSQVGGTQYF. Written as DNA, the CDR3 is TGTGCCAGCAGCCAAGTCGGTGGTACGCAGTATTTT.